The next 27 T cell receptor beta chains were all read from a single sample in a study of cytomegalovirus exposure and HLA in healthy donors. The PCR ran on 60 Vbeta and 13 Jbeta primers. The table came from immunoSEQ multiplex PCR; TCRdb's copy has only in-frame clones and leaves some out. Here the sample spans some 180,000 clones, 75% to 85% being singletons. The sequencing sample was made of PBMCs. These receptors came from a man between 18 and 29 years old in good health and CMV-seronegative.

V and J are TRBV14 and TRBJ2-1, with D uncertain. The CDR3 is 12 residues long. The ends were cut back, 4 bases at V and 7 bases at J, with 8 bases in the middle. Looked up from germline, CDR1 is SGHDN and CDR2 is FVKESK. This CDR3 is CASSPTRNEQFF. The DNA of the CDR3 is TGTGCCAGCAGCCCCACGCGGAATGAGCAGTTCTTC.

This clone has a handful of counts. The V gene is TRBV6-5, the J gene TRBJ2-5, with TRBD1 as a possible D gene (6 bases). V was cut by 4 bases and J by 5 bases, with 8 bases left in between. Per the germline V gene, CDR1 is MNHEY and CDR2 is SVGAGI. CDR3 length: 12 amino acids. CDR3 nucleotides: TGTGCCAGCAGTTCCCAGGGGGAGACCCAGTACTTC. This gives the protein CASSSQGETQYF.

The gene calls are TRBV4-1 and TRBJ2-1, with D possibly TRBD2 on 6 matching bases. Between the trimmed V and J ends, which lost 4 bases and 5 bases, there was a span of 27 bases. The germline gives CDR1 MGHRA, CDR2 YSYEKL. This CDR3 contains 19 residues. CDR3 sequence (DNA): TGCGCCAGCAGCCGAGCACGCCTGACCTCGCGGGACGGACACAATGAGCAGTTCTTC. This sequence encodes CASSRARLTSRDGHNEQFF.

V usage is TRBV19 and J usage is TRBJ1-1; TRBD1 matches 9 bases. CDR3 size: 17 residues. V lost 1 base and J lost 3; bases outside the gene matches: 9. Germline CDR1 LNHDA, CDR2 SQIVND (reference sequence). The CDR3 loop is CASSIASRGQGDTEAFF. The CDR3 DNA reads TGTGCCAGTAGTATAGCTAGTAGGGGACAGGGAGACACTGAAGCTTTCTTT. The whole variable domain, filled in from reference TRBV19 and TRBJ1-1, reads DGGITQSPKYLFRKEGQNVTLSCEQNLNHDAMYWYRQDPGQGLRLIYYSQIVNDFQKGDIAEGYSVSREKKESFPLTVTSAQKNPTAFYLCASSIASRGQGDTEAFFGQGTRLTVV.

This clone was seen more than once but under ten times. The rearrangement uses TRBV19 and TRBJ2-2; D not certain. CDR3 length: 15 residues. The germline gives CDR1 LNHDA, CDR2 SQIVND (reference sequence). Deletions cut 1 base from V and 3 bases from J, with 9 bases between. The CDR3 protein is CASSIGESYTGELFF. CDR3 coding DNA: TGTGCCAGTAGTATAGGCGAGTCGTACACCGGGGAGCTGTTTTTT.

The chain recombines TRBV4-3 with TRBJ2-5, with TRBD1 matching over 7 bases. The V and J ends lost 0 bases and 9 bases, in that order; junction bases with no gene match: 16. The CDR3 spans 17 residues. Germline values: CDR1 LGHNA, CDR2 YSLEER. The chain's CDR3 is CASSQEAGPGGVWAQYF. For the CDR3, the DNA is TGCGCCAGCAGCCAAGAAGCAGGGCCAGGGGGAGTGTGGGCCCAGTACTTC.

This clone has just a few counts. The J gene is TRBJ1-2, the V gene TRBV19; the D is unclear. The CDR3 loop spans 14 amino acids. Trimming pared 5 bases from V and 5 bases from J, leaving 15 bases between. The germline V gene encodes CDR1 LNHDA and CDR2 SQIVND (reference sequence). CDR3 in DNA: TGTGCCAGTAGTGGAATTGGAGGTGGATATGGCTACACCTTC. Its protein product is CASSGIGGGYGYTF. Variable domain in full (rest from reference TRBV19 and TRBJ1-2): DGGITQSPKYLFRKEGQNVTLSCEQNLNHDAMYWYRQDPGQGLRLIYYSQIVNDFQKGDIAEGYSVSREKKESFPLTVTSAQKNPTAFYLCASSGIGGGYGYTFGSGTRLTVV.

J is TRBJ2-5 and V is TRBV30; maybe TRBD2 (6 bases). Per germline, CDR1 GTSNPN and CDR2 SVGIG (reference sequence). Trimming pared 3 bases from V and 5 bases from J, leaving 19 bases between. This CDR3 is 15 amino acids long. The CDR3, as DNA: TGTGCCTGGAGCCAGGGTGGAGGGCGGCGGGAGACCCAGTACTTC. Residues: CAWSQGGGRRETQYF.

This clone has just one count. V usage is TRBV29-1 and J usage is TRBJ2-3; no clear D. Germline lookup yields CDR1 SQVTM and CDR2 ANQGSEA. The CDR3 covers 12 residues. The V end lost 4 bases, the J end lost 2 bases, and 7 bases lay between the germline ends. The CDR3 DNA reads TGCAGCGTTGCTAGGAACACAGATACGCAGTATTTT. This encodes CSVARNTDTQYF.

The J gene is TRBJ2-7, the V gene TRBV7-9; 11 bases match TRBD2. This CDR3 is 14 amino acids long. The J segment lost 6 bases and the V segment lost 6 bases, leaving 7 bases of the junction unmatched. Germline CDR1 SEHNR, CDR2 FQNEAQ (reference sequence). CDR3 coding DNA: TGTGCCAGCAGGGATAGCGGGAGGGCTAGCGAGCAGTACTTC. This sequence encodes CASRDSGRASEQYF.

The chain joins TRBV6-6 to TRBJ2-7, with TRBD1 matching over 7 bases. The ends lost 6 bases at V and 5 bases at J; junction bases unmatched: 4. Germline values: CDR1 MNHNY, CDR2 SVGAGI (reference sequence). The length of the CDR3 is 12 residues. CDR3 bases: TGTGCCAGCAGCTACGGGACAGACGAGCAGTACTTC. Amino acid sequence: CASSYGTDEQYF.

This sequence joins TRBV10-3 and TRBJ1-1, with 7 nucleotides matching TRBD1. The CDR3 contains 15 residues. The germline CDR1 and CDR2 sequences are ENHRY and SYGVKD. With V trimmed by 2 bases and J by 0 bases, 3 bases remained unmatched. CDR3 nucleotide sequence: TGTGCCATCAGTGAGGAGGGGGCTTTGAACACTGAAGCTTTCTTT. Residues: CAISEEGALNTEAFF.

The V call is TRBV6-1, the J call TRBJ2-7; 7 bases line up with TRBD2. Germline V gene lookup returns CDR1 MNHNS and CDR2 SASEGT. The CDR3 covers 13 residues. V shed 4 bases, J shed 6 bases, and the junction held 6 bases outside the gene matches. DNA for the CDR3: TGTGCCAGCAGTGGGCCACTAGCGCCCGAGCAGTACTTC. This gives the protein CASSGPLAPEQYF.

This rearrangement joins TRBV5-6 to TRBJ2-7, with 9 bases that match TRBD1. V trimming: 4 bases; J trimming: 3 bases; junction bases outside the gene matches: 8. In germline, CDR1 is SGHDT, CDR2 YYEEEE. This CDR3 is built from 15 residues. The CDR3 is CASSISGQGIYEQYF. The CDR3, as DNA: TGTGCCAGCAGCATTTCGGGACAGGGTATCTACGAGCAGTACTTC. The full variable domain, its missing parts supplied by reference TRBV5-6 and TRBJ2-7, is DAGVTQSPTHLIKTRGQQVTLRCSPKSGHDTVSWYQQALGQGPQFIFQYYEEEERQRGNFPDRFSGHQFPNYSSELNVNALLLGDSALYLCASSISGQGIYEQYFGPGTRLTVT.

This rearrangement joins TRBV9 to TRBJ2-5; 14 nucleotides align to TRBD2. The germline gives CDR1 SGDLS, CDR2 YYNGEE. V lost 5 bases, J lost 1 base, and 7 bases stayed unmatched. This CDR3 contains 17 residues. The chain's CDR3 is CASSRGTSGGLQETQYF. Written as DNA, the CDR3 is TGTGCCAGCAGTAGGGGGACTAGCGGGGGCCTCCAAGAGACCCAGTACTTC.

This chain joins TRBV6-5 and TRBJ2-3; possibly TRBD2 for D (6 bases). The CDR3 sequence is 16 residues long. CDR1 and CDR2 (germline): MNHEY, SVGAGI. The germline V and J ends were trimmed by 2 bases and 2 bases, with 14 bases remaining between them. CDR3 coding DNA: TGTGCCAGCAGTTACCGGGGGACTCGACTCACAGATACGCAGTATTTT. Amino acids: CASSYRGTRLTDTQYF.

The CDR3: CASSAGTSNQPQHF. The CDR3 coding sequence is TGTGCCAGCAGCGCCGGGACAAGTAATCAGCCCCAGCATTTT. The V and J genes are TRBV5-5 and TRBJ1-5; possible D gene TRBD1, 6 bases. Germline CDR1 is SGHKS and CDR2 is YYEKEE (reference sequence). V lost 4 bases, J lost 4 bases, and 12 bases lay in between. This CDR3 has 14 amino acids.

The rearrangement links TRBV27 to TRBJ2-7; D might be TRBD1 (5 bases). CDR3 size: 15 residues. Trimming stripped 6 bases from V and 4 bases from J, with 19 bases between. Germline V CDR1 and CDR2: MNHEY, SMNVEV (reference sequence). For the CDR3, the DNA is TGTGCCAGCAGCCCCCAGGGCCCATATTCTTACGAGCAGTACTTC. Its protein is CASSPQGPYSYEQYF.

This rearrangement joins TRBV11-3 to TRBJ2-7, with 11 bases identical to TRBD1. V shed 5 bases, J shed 1 base, and the junction held 7 bases outside the gene matches. This CDR3 contains 16 residues. CDR1 and CDR2 from the germline V gene are SGHNT and YENEEA. The CDR3 sequence is CASSPRGTGGSYEQYF. The DNA of the CDR3 is TGTGCCAGCAGCCCACGGGGGACAGGGGGGTCCTACGAGCAGTACTTC. The full variable domain, in which reference TRBV11-3 and TRBJ2-7 provide the parts outside the CDR3, is EAGVVQSPRYKIIEKKQPVAFWCNPISGHNTLYWYLQNLGQGPELLIRYENEEAVDDSQLPKDRFSAERLKGVDSTLKIQPAELGDSAVYLCASSPRGTGGSYEQYFGPGTRLTVT.

V is TRBV30 and J is TRBJ1-2, with a possible D match to TRBD1 (5 bases). The CDR3 length is 14 residues. Trimming removed 0 bases from V and 5 bases from J, with 13 bases in between. In germline, CDR1 is GTSNPN, CDR2 SVGIG (reference sequence). The DNA for the CDR3 is TGTGCCTGGAGTGTATCGTGGGCAGGGTATGGCTACACCTTC. Its protein is CAWSVSWAGYGYTF.

This clone was counted a few times. The V and J genes are TRBV6-5 and TRBJ1-1; TRBD1 matches 8 bases. Looked up from germline, CDR1 is MNHEY and CDR2 is SVGAGI. V lost 5 bases, J lost 8 bases, and 7 bases stayed unmatched. This CDR3 has 13 residues. The DNA of the CDR3 is TGTGCCAGCAGTAGCCGACAGGGGTGGGAAGCTTTCTTT. This codes for CASSSRQGWEAFF.

This clone was recorded only once. The genes are TRBV10-3 and TRBJ2-3; 10 bases are shared with TRBD1. Germline V lookup: CDR1 ENHRY, CDR2 SYGVKD. Unmatched junction bases numbered 12, after V lost 8 bases and J lost 4 bases. There are 16 residues in the CDR3. CDR3 DNA: TGTGCCATCCCGGGAAGGGGGGACAGGGGTTCAGATACGCAGTATTTT. This sequence encodes CAIPGRGDRGSDTQYF.

V is TRBV19 and J is TRBJ1-2; 9 nucleotides line up with TRBD1. Germline CDR1 and CDR2: LNHDA and SQIVND (reference sequence). CDR3 length equals 16 residues. V shed 7 bases, J shed 6 bases, and the junction held 15 bases outside the gene matches. CDR3: CASTTPGTGFLDGYTF. CDR3 bases: TGTGCCAGTACCACCCCCGGGACAGGGTTCCTGGATGGCTACACCTTC.

The chain carries TRBV4-2 and TRBJ1-4; 8 bases line up with TRBD1. V was pared by 1 base and J by 8 bases, with 6 bases of the junction left unmatched. This CDR3 contains 15 residues. Germline CDR1 reads LGHNA; CDR2 reads YNFKEQ. The CDR3 DNA reads TGTGCCAGCAGCCAAGCGACAGGGGAGAACGAAAAACTGTTTTTT. Amino acids: CASSQATGENEKLFF.

A note on this clone: In the same sample, other DNA sequences code for this CDR3. The CDR3 sequence is CASQGQSAYEQYF. The CDR3 coding sequence is TGCGCCAGCCAGGGACAGTCGGCCTACGAGCAGTACTTC. J is TRBJ2-7 and V is TRBV5-1; 7 positions agree with TRBD1. V was clipped by 7 bases and J by 2 bases; unmatched bases: 6. Germline lookup yields CDR1 SGHRS and CDR2 YFSETQ. The CDR3 runs 13 residues.

This clone was counted only a few times. The chain carries TRBV30 and TRBJ1-1; TRBD1 matches at 10 bases. Germline trimming cut 4 bases from V and 5 bases from J; bases unmatched to any gene: 10. The CDR3 is 15 residues long. Germline values: CDR1 GTSNPN, CDR2 SVGIG (reference sequence). This CDR3 reads CAWTRDRGFSTEAFF. In DNA form, the CDR3 reads TGTGCCTGGACTAGGGACAGGGGCTTTTCGACTGAAGCTTTCTTT.

V and J are TRBV18 and TRBJ1-4, with 8 bases identical to TRBD1. CDR1 is KGHSH, CDR2 LQKENI, per germline. The CDR3 is 15 amino acids. Germline trimming cut 4 bases from V and 4 bases from J; bases unmatched to any gene: 5. CDR3 in DNA: TGTGCCAGCTCACGCCTGGACAGGGTTAATGAAAAACTGTTTTTT. Its protein is CASSRLDRVNEKLFF.